The T cell receptor (beta chain) under discussion was sequenced for a study of T cell repertoires in aging, cancer and after chemotherapy. Across the study: Donors were grouped into six age bands spanning 30 or younger through 70 or older. About 9 million TCR reads made up the full dataset.

Rearranged V-D-J TRB sequences were amplified with a mixed TRB-A/B primer pool. TCRdb passed the multiplex PCR reads through MiXCR, listing each CDR3 protein once. Among more than 9,000 distinct CDR3 sequences listed, around 35% were seen once. This clonotype appeared a few times. Its antigen is currently unknown. V lost 2 bases, J lost 4 bases, and 11 bases lay in between. The CDR3 has 13 residues. Per germline, CDR1 SQVTM and CDR2 ANQGSEA. Amplification of TCR beta used genomic DNA extracted from peripheral blood. General observations from the study: Loss of evenness, beyond lost richness, contributed to age-related TCR diversity decline in cancer patients. The repertoire data cannot show anything about immunological memory following chemotherapy.

This sequence originates from a human donor in good health. The specimen sequenced was blood. This sequence joins TRBV29-1 and TRBJ1-2; no reliable D call. The DNA of the CDR3 is TGCAGCGTTGAACCCCCCGGGATCTATGGCTACACCTTC. Its translation: CSVEPPGIYGYTF.